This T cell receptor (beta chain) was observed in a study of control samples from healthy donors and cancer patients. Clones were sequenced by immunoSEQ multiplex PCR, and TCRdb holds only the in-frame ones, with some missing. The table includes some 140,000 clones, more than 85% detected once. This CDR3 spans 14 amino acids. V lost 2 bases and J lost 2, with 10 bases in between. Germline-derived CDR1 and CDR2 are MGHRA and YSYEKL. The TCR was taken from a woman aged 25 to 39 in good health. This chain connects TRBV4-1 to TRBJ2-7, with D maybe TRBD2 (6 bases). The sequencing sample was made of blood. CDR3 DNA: TGCGCCAGCAGCCAACTCGGGACTGCCTACGAGCAGTACTTC. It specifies CASSQLGTAYEQYF.